This T cell receptor (beta chain) was captured by sequencing in a study of blood T cells in healthy people across ages. Primed by a sample-barcoded 5' primer and a J-beta primer mix, a second PCR proceeded for about 7 to 12 cycles. TCRdb recomputed calls from the 5' RACE reads with MiXCR, one row per CDR3 protein. The table lists about a million distinct CDR3 sequences, around two fifths of them singletons. V was cut by 3 bases and J by 2 bases, with 13 bases left in between. CDR1 is MNHNS, CDR2 SASEGT, per germline. This CDR3 contains 15 residues. The chain recombines TRBV6-1 with TRBJ2-5; D possibly matches TRBD1 or TRBD2 (5 bases each). This receptor was taken from a man aged 18-30 years in good health. Source material: blood. CDR3 in DNA: TGTGCCAGCAGTGAGAGGGACCGAAGTCAAGAGACCCAGTACTTC. This gives the protein CASSERDRSQETQYF.